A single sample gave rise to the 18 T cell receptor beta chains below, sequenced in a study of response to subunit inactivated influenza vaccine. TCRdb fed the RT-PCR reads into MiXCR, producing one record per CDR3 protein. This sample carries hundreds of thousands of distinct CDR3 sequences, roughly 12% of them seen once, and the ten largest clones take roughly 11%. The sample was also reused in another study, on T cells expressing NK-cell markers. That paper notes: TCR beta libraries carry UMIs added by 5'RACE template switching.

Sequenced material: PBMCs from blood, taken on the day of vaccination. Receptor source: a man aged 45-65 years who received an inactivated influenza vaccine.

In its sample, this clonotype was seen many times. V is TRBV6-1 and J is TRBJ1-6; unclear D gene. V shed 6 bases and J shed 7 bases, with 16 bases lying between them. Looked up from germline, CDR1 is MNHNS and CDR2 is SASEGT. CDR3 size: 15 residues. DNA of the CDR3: TGTGCCAGCAGGGGGAGTAGGACGGAGAATTCACCCCTCCACTTT. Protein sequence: CASRGSRTENSPLHF.

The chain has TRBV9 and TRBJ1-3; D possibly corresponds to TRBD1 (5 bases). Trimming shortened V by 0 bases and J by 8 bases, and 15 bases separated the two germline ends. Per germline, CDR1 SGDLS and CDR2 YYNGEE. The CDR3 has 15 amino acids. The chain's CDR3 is CASSVGGNSRDTIYF. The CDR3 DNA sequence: TGTGCCAGCAGCGTAGGGGGGAACTCGCGGGACACCATATATTTT.

As DNA, the CDR3 is TGTGCCAGCAGCCAAACACCTAGCCACGAGCAGTACTTC. It specifies CASSQTPSHEQYF. This rearrangement joins TRBV7-2 to TRBJ2-7, with D tentatively TRBD2 (5 bases). Trimming pared 5 bases from V and 5 bases from J, leaving 13 bases between. CDR3 length: 13 amino acids. Germline V gene data show CDR1 as SGHTA and CDR2 as FQGNSA.

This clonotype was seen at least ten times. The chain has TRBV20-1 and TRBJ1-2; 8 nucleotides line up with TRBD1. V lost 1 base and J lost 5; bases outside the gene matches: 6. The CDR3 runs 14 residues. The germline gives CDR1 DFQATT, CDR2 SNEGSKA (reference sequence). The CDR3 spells CSARVVDRGYGYTF. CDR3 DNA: TGCAGTGCTAGAGTGGTAGACAGGGGATATGGCTACACCTTC.

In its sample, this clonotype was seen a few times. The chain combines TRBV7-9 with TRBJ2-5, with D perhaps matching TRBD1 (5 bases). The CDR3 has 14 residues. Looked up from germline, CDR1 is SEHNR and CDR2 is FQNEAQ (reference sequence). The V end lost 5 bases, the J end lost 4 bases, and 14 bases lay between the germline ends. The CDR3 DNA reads TGTGCCAGCAGCCAGCAGGGCGTATTAGAGACCCAGTACTTC. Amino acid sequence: CASSQQGVLETQYF.

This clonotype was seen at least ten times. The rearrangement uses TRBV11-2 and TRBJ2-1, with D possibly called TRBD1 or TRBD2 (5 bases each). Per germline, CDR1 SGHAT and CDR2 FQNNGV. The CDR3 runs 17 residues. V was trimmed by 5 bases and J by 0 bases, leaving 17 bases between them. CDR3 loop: CASSHARGFSSYNEQFF. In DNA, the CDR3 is TGTGCCAGCAGCCACGCGAGGGGCTTCAGCTCCTACAATGAGCAGTTCTTC.

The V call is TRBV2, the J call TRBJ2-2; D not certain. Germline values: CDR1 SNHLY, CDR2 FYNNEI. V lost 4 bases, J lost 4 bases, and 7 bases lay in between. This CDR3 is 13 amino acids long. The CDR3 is CASSAGFTGELFF. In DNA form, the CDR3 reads TGTGCCAGCAGTGCAGGATTCACCGGGGAGCTGTTTTTT.

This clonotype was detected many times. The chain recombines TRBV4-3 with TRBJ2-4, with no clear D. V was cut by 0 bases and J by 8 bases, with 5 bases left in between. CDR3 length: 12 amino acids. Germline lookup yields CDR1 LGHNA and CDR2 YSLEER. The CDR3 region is CASSQDSDIQYF. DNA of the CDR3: TGCGCCAGCAGCCAAGATTCAGACATTCAGTACTTC.

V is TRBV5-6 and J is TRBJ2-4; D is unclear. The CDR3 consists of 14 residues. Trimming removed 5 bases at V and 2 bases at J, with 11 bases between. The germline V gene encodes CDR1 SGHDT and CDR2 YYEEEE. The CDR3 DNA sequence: TGTGCCAGCAGTCGAGGTTTTCCCAAAAACATTCAGTACTTC. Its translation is CASSRGFPKNIQYF.

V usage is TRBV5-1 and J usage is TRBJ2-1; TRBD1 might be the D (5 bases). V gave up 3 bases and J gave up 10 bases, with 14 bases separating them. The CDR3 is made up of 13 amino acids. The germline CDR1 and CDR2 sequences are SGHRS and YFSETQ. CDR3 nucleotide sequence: TGCGCCAGCAGCTCAGAACAGGCTCTCGAGCAGTTCTTC. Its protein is CASSSEQALEQFF.

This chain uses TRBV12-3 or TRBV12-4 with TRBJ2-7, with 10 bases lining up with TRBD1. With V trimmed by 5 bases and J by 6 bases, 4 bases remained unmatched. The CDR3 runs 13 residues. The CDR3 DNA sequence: TGTGCCAGCAGTCTAAGACAGGGGGCCGAGCAGTACTTC. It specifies CASSLRQGAEQYF.

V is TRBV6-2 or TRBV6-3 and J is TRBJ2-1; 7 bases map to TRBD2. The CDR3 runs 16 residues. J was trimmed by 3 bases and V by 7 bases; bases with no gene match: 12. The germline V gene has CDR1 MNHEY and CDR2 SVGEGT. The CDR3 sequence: CASTHPWGGVYNEQFF. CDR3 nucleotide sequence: TGTGCCAGCACCCATCCCTGGGGGGGTGTCTACAATGAGCAGTTCTTC.

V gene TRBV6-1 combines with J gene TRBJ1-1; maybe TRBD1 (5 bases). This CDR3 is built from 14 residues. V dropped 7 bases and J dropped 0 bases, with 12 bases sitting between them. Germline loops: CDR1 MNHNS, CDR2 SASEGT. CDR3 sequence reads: CASNVGALNTEAFF. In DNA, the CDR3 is TGTGCCAGCAACGTTGGGGCGTTGAACACTGAAGCTTTCTTT.

The DNA for the CDR3 is TGTGCCAGCAGACCTTTGGGGGGCTCTGGGGCCAACGTCCTGACTTTC. It is translated as CASRPLGGSGANVLTF. The chain carries TRBV27 and TRBJ2-6, with D possibly matching TRBD2 (6 bases). The length of the CDR3 is 16 residues. In germline, CDR1 is MNHEY, CDR2 SMNVEV (reference sequence). Trimming pared 6 bases from V and 0 bases from J, leaving 12 bases between.

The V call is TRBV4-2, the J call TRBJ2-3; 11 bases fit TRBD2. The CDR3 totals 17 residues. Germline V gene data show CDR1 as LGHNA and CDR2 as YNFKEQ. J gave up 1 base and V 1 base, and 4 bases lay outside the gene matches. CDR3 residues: CASSQGTTSGGTDTQYF. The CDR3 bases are TGTGCCAGCAGCCAAGGAACGACTAGCGGGGGCACAGATACGCAGTATTTT.

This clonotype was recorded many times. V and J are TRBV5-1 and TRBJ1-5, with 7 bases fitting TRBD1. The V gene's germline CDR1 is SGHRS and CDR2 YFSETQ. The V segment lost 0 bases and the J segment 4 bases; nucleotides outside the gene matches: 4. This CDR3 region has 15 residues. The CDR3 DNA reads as TGCGCCAGCAGCTTGGGGGCAGGGGGTAATCAGCCCCAGCATTTT. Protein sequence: CASSLGAGGNQPQHF.

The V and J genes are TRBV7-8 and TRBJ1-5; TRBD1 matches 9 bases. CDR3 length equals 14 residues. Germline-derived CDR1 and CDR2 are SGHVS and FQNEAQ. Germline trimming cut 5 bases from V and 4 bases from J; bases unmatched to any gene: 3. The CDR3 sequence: CASSEQGANQPQHF. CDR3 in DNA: TGTGCCAGCAGCGAACAGGGGGCAAATCAGCCCCAGCATTTT.

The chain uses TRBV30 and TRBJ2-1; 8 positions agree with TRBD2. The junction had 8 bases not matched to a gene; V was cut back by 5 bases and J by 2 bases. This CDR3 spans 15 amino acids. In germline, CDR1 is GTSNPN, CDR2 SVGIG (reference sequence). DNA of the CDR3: TGTGCCTGGTTAGACGGGGGGGTAACCTACAATGAGCAGTTCTTC. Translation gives CAWLDGGVTYNEQFF.